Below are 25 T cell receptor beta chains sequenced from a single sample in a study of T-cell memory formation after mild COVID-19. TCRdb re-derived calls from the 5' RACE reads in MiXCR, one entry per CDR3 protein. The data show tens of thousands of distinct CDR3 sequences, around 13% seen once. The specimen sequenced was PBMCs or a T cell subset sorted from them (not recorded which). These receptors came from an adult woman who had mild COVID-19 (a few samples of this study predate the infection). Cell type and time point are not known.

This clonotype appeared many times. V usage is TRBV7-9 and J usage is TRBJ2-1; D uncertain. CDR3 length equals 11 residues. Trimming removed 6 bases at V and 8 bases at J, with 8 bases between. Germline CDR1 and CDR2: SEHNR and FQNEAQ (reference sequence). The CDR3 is CASRNAHEQFF. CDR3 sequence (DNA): TGTGCCAGCAGGAATGCGCATGAGCAGTTCTTC.

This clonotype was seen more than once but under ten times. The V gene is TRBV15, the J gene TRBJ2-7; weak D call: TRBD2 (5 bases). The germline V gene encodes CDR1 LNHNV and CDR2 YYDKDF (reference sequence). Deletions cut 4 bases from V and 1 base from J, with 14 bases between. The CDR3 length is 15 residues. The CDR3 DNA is TGTGCCACCAGCAAATCAGATCCGGGGTCCTACGAGCAGTACTTC. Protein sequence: CATSKSDPGSYEQYF.

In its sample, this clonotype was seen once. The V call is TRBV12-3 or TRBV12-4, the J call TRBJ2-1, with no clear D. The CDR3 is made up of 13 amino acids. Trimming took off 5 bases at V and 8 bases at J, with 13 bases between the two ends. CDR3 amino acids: CASSVTLGYEQFF. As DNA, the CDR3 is TGTGCCAGCAGTGTTACCCTAGGGTATGAGCAGTTCTTC.

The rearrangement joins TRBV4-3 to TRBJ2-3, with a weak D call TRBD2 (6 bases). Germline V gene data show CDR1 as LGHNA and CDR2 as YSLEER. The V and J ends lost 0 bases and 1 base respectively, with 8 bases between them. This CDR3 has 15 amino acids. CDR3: CASSQDRRGTDTQYF. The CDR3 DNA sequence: TGCGCCAGCAGCCAAGATAGGAGGGGCACAGATACGCAGTATTTT.

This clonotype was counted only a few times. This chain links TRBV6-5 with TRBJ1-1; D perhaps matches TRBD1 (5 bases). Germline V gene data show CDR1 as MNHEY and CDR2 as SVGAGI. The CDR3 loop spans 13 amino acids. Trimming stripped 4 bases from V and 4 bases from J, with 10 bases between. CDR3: CASSSGGSTEAFF. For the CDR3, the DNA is TGTGCCAGCAGTTCCGGGGGGTCCACTGAAGCTTTCTTT.

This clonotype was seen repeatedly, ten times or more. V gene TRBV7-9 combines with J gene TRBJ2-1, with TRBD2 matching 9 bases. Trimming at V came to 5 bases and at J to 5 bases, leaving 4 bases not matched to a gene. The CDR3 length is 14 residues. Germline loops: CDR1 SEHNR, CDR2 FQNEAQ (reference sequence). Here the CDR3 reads CASSISGGNNEQFF. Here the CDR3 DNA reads TGTGCCAGCAGCATTAGCGGGGGAAACAATGAGCAGTTCTTC.

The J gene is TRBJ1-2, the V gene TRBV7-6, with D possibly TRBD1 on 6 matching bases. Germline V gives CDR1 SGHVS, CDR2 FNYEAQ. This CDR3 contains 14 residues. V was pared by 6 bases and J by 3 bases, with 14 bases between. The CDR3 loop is CASSPQGLDYGYTF. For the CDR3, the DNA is TGTGCCAGCAGTCCCCAGGGGCTAGACTATGGCTACACCTTC.

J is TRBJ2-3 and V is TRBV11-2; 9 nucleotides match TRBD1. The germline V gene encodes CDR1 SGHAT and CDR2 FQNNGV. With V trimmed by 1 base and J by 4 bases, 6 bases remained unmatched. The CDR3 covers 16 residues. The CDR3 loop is CASSLVGTGPADTQYF. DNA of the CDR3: TGTGCCAGCAGCTTAGTTGGGACAGGGCCGGCAGATACGCAGTATTTT.

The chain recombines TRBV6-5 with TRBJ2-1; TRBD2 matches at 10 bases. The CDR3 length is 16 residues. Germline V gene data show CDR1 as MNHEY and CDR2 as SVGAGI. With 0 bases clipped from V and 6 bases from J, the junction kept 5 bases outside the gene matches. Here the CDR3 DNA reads TGTGCCAGCAGTTACTCAGCGGGAGGGACCTCCAATGAGCAGTTCTTC. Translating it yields CASSYSAGGTSNEQFF.

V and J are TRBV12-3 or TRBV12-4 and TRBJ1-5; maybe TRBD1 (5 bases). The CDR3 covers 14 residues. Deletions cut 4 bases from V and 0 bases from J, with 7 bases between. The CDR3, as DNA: TGTGCCAGCAGTTCAGGGAATAGCAATCAGCCCCAGCATTTT. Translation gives CASSSGNSNQPQHF.

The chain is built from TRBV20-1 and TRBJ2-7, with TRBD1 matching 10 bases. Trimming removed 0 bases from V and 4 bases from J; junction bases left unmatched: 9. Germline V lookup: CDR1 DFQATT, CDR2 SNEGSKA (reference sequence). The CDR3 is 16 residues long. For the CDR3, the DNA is TGCAGTGCTAGAGATTTGGACAGGGGGGAAGGGTACGAGCAGTACTTC. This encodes CSARDLDRGEGYEQYF.

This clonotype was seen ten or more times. This CDR3 reads CSARDPPADTQYF. In nucleotides, the CDR3 is TGCAGTGCTAGAGATCCCCCAGCGGATACGCAGTATTTT. The chain combines TRBV20-1 with TRBJ2-3; D remains ambiguous. Germline CDR1 reads DFQATT; CDR2 reads SNEGSKA (reference sequence). CDR3 size: 13 residues. V dropped 0 bases and J dropped 6 bases, with 10 bases sitting between them.

CDR3 sequence reads: CSARDLVQYGYTF. CDR3 sequence (DNA): TGCAGTGCTAGAGATCTAGTGCAGTACGGCTACACCTTC. J is TRBJ1-2 and V is TRBV20-1, with D unclear. The CDR3 contains 13 residues. CDR1 is DFQATT and CDR2 is SNEGSKA in the germline V gene (reference sequence). The V and J ends lost 0 bases and 8 bases respectively, with 13 bases between them.

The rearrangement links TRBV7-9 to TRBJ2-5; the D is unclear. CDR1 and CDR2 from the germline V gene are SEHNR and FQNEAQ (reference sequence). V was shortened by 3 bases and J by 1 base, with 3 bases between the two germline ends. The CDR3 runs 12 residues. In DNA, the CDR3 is TGTGCCAGCAGCTTCCTCCAAGAGACCCAGTACTTC. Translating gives CASSFLQETQYF. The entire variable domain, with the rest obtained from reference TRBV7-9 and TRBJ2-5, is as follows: DTGVSQNPRHKITKRGQNVTFRCDPISEHNRLYWYRQTLGQGPEFLTYFQNEAQLEKSRLLSDRFSAERPKGSFSTLEIQRTEQGDSAMYLCASSFLQETQYFGPGTRLLVL.

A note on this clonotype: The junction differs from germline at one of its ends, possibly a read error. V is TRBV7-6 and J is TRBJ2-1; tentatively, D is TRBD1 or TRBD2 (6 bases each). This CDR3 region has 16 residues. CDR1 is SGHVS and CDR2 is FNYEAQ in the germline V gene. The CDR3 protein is CASSVAAGELGNEQFF. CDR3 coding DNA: TGTGCCAGCAGCGTAGCGGCAGGGGAGTTAGGGAATGAGCAGTTCTTC.

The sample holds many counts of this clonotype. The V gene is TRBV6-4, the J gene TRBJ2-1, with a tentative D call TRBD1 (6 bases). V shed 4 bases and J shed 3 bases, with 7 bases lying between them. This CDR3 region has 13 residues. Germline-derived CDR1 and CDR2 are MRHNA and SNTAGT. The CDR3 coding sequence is TGTGCCAGCAGTGGGGACAACTACAATGAGCAGTTCTTC. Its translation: CASSGDNYNEQFF.

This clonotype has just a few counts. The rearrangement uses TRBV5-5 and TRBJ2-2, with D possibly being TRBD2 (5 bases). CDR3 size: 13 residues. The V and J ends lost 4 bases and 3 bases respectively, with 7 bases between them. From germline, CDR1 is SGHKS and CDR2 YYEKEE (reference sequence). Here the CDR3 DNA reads TGTGCCAGCAGCCTCGGGGACACCGGGGAGCTGTTTTTT. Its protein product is CASSLGDTGELFF.

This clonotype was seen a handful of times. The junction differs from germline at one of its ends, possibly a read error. CDR3 nucleotides: TGTGCCAGCAGTCTATCGGTCTCTGGGGCCAACGTCCTGACTTTC. Its protein is CASSLSVSGANVLTF. The J gene is TRBJ2-6, the V gene TRBV27; D ambiguous. The CDR3 is 15 amino acids. Looked up from germline, CDR1 is MNHEY and CDR2 is SMNVEV (reference sequence).

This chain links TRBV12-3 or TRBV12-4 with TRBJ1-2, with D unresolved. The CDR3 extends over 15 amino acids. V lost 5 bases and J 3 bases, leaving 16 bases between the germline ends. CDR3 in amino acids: CASSRLLGDDYGYTF. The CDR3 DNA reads TGTGCCAGCAGTCGTCTGCTTGGGGATGACTATGGCTACACCTTC.

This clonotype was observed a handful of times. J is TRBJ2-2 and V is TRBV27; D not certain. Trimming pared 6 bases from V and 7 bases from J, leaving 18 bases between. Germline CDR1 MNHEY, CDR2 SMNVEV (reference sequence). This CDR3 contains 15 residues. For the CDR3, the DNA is TGTGCCAGCAGATCCCAGGTGGGATCGGGCGGGGAGCTGTTTTTT. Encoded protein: CASRSQVGSGGELFF.

The CDR3 DNA reads TGTGCCAGCCAAGCACAGGGATCTGGGGAGCTGTTTTTT. Translating gives CASQAQGSGELFF. The chain employs TRBV7-6 and TRBJ2-2; D may be TRBD1 (6 bases). CDR1 is SGHVS, CDR2 FNYEAQ, per germline. The germline V and J ends were trimmed by 8 bases and 8 bases, with 15 bases remaining between them. The CDR3 has 13 residues.

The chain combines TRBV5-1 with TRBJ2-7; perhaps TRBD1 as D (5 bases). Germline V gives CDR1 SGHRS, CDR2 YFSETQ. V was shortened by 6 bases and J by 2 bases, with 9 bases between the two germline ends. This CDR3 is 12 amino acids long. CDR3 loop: CASKGQTYEQYF. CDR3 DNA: TGCGCCAGCAAGGGGCAGACCTACGAGCAGTACTTC.

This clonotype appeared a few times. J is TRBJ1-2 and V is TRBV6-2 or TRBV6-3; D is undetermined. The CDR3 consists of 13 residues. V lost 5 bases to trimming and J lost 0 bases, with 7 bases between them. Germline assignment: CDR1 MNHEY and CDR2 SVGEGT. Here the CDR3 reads CASSLPPNYGYTF. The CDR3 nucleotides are TGTGCCAGCAGTCTTCCACCTAACTATGGCTACACCTTC.

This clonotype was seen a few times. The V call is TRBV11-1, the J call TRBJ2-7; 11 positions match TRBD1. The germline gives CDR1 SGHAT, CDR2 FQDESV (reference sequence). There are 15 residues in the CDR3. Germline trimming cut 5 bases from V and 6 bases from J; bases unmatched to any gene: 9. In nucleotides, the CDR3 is TGTGCCAGCAGCCCGCCGGGACAGGGGGATGGCGAGCAGTACTTC. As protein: CASSPPGQGDGEQYF.

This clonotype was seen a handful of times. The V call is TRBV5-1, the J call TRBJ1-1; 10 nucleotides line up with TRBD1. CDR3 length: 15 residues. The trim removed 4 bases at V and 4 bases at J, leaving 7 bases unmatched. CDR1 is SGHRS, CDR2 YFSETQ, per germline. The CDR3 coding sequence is TGCGCCAGCAGCAACCGGGACAGGGGAACCACTGAAGCTTTCTTT. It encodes CASSNRDRGTTEAFF.